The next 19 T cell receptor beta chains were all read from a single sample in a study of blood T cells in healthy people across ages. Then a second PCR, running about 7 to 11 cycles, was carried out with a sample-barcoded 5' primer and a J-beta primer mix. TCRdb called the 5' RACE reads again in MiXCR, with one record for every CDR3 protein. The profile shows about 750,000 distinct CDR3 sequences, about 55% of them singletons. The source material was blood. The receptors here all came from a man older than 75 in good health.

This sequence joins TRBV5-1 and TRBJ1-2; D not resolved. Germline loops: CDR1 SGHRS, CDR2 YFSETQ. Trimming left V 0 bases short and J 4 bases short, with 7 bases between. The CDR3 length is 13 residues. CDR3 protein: CASSLEPVYGYTF. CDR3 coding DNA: TGCGCCAGCAGCTTGGAGCCAGTCTATGGCTACACCTTC.

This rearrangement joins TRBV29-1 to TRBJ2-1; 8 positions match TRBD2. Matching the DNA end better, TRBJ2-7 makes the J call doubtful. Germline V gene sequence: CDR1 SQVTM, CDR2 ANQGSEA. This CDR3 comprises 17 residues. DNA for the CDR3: TGCAGCGTTGAAGGGGGTTTAGCGGGACACTCCTACAATGAGCAGTACTTC. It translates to CSVEGGLAGHSYNEQYF.

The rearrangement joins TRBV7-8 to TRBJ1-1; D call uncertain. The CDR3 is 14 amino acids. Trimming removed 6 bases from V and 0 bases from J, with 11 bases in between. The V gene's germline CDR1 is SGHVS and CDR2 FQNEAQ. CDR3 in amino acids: CASRETLMNTEAFF. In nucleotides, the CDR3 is TGTGCCAGCAGAGAAACCCTCATGAACACTGAAGCTTTCTTT.

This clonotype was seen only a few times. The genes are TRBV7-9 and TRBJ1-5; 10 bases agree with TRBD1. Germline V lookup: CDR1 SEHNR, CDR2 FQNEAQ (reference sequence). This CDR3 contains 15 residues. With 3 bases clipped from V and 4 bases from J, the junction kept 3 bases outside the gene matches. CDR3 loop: CASSLAGQGNQPQHF. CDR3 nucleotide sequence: TGTGCCAGCAGCTTGGCGGGACAGGGGAATCAGCCCCAGCATTTT.

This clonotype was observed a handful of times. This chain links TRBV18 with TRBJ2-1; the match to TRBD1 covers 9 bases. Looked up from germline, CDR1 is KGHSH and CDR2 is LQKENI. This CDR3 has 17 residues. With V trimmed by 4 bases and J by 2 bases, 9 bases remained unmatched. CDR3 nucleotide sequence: TGTGCCAGCTCACAGAACCCGGGACAGGGTACCTACAATGAGCAGTTCTTC. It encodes CASSQNPGQGTYNEQFF.

The CDR3 sequence: CSAPAGANTEAFF. In DNA, the CDR3 is TGCAGTGCTCCCGCAGGGGCCAACACTGAAGCTTTCTTT. The chain couples TRBV20-1 to TRBJ1-1, with a possible D match to TRBD1 (6 bases). V lost 5 bases and J 2 bases, leaving 12 bases between the germline ends. The CDR3 runs 13 residues. Germline V lookup: CDR1 DFQATT, CDR2 SNEGSKA (reference sequence).

CDR3 region: CASRVTGEAYGYTF. The CDR3 DNA sequence: TGTGCCAGCAGAGTGACAGGGGAAGCCTATGGCTACACCTTC. The chain combines TRBV6-5 with TRBJ1-2; TRBD1 agrees at 8 bases. Germline CDR1 is MNHEY and CDR2 is SVGAGI. Trimming took 6 bases from V and 4 from J; bases not matched to a gene: 7. The CDR3 runs 14 residues.

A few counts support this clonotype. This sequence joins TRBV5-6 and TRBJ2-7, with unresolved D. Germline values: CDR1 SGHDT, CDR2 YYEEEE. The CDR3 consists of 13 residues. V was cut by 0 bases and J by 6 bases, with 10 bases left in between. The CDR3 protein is CASSLDRIGEQYF. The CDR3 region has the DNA TGTGCCAGCAGCTTGGACAGAATCGGCGAGCAGTACTTC.

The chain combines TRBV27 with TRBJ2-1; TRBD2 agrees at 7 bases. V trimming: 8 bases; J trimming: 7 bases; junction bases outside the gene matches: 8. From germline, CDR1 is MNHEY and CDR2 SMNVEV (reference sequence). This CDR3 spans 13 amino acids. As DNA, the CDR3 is TGTGCCAGCTCTCGGCGGGAGTGGAATGAGCAGTTCTTC. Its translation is CASSRREWNEQFF.

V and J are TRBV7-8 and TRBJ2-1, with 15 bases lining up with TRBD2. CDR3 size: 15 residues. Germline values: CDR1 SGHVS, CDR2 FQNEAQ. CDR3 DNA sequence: TGTGCGCACGGGGGACTAGCGGGAGGAAGTGGTGAGCAGTTCTTC. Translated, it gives CAHGGLAGGSGEQFF. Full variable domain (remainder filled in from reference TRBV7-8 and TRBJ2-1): GAGVSQSPRYKVAKRGQDVALRCDPISGHVSLFWYQQALGQGPEFLTYFQNEAQLDKSGLPSDRFFAERPEGSVSTLKIQRTQQEDSAVYLCAHGGLAGGSGEQFFGPGTRLTVL.

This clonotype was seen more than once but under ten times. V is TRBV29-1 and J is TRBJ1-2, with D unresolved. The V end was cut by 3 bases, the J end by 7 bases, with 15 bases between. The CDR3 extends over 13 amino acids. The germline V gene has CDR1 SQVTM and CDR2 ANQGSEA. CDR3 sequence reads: CSVDDSGMGGYTF. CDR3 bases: TGCAGCGTTGATGACTCCGGCATGGGTGGCTACACCTTC.

CDR3 sequence: CATSSDLKGEQFF. The CDR3 DNA sequence: TGTGCCACCAGCAGCGATTTGAAGGGCGAGCAGTTCTTC. The chain recombines TRBV15 with TRBJ2-1; no reliable D call. The CDR3 spans 13 residues. Germline CDR1 and CDR2: LNHNV and YYDKDF (reference sequence). V dropped 3 bases and J dropped 10 bases, with 13 bases sitting between them.

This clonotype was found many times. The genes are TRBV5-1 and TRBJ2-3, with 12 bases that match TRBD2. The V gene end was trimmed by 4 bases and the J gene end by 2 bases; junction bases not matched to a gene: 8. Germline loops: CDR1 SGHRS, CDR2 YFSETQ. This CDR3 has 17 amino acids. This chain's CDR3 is CASSSRLAGAPTDTQYF. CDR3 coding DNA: TGCGCCAGCAGCAGCCGACTAGCGGGAGCCCCCACAGATACGCAGTATTTT.

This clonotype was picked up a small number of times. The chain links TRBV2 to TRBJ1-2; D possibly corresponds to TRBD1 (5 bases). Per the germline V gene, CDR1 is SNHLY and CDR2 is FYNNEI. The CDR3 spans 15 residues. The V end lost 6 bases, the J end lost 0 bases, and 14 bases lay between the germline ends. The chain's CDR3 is CASRPRQTTNYGYTF. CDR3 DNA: TGTGCCAGCAGGCCCAGACAGACGACTAACTATGGCTACACCTTC.

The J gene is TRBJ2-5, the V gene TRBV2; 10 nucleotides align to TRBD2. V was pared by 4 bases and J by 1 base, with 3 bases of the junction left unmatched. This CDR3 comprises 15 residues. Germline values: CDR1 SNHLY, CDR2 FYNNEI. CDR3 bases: TGTGCCAGCAGTGGGCTAGCGGGGGTCCAAGAGACCCAGTACTTC. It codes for CASSGLAGVQETQYF.

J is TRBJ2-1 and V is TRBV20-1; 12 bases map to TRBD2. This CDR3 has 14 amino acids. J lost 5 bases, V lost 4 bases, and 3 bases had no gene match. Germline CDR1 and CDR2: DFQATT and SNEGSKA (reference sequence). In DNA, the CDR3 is TGCAGTGCTATCTCTAGCGGGAGGGACAATGAGCAGTTCTTC. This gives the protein CSAISSGRDNEQFF.

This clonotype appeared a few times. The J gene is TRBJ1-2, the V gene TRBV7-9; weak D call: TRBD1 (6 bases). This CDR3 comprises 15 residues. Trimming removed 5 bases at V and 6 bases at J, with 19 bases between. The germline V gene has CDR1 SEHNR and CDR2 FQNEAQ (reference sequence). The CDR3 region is CASSPWGAGRDGYTF. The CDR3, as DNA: TGTGCCAGCAGCCCCTGGGGGGCAGGCAGGGATGGCTACACCTTC. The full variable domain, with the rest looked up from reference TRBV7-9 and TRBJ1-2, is DTGVSQNPRHKITKRGQNVTFRCDPISEHNRLYWYRQTLGQGPEFLTYFQNEAQLEKSRLLSDRFSAERPKGSFSTLEIQRTEQGDSAMYLCASSPWGAGRDGYTFGSGTRLTVV.

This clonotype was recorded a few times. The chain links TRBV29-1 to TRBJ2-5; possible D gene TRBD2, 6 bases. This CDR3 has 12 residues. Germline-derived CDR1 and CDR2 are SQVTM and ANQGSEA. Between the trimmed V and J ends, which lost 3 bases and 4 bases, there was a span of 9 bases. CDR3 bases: TGCAGCGTTGATCAGGGAGGAGAGACCCAGTACTTC. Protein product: CSVDQGGETQYF.

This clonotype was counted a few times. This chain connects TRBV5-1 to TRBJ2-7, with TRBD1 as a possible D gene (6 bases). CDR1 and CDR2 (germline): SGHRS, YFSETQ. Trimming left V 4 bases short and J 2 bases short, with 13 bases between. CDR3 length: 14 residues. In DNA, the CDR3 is TGCGCCAGCAGCCCACCAGGGGTTCCCTACGAGCAGTACTTC. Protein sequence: CASSPPGVPYEQYF. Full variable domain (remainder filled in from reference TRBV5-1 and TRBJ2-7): KAGVTQTPRYLIKTRGQQVTLSCSPISGHRSVSWYQQTPGQGLQFLFEYFSETQRNKGNFPGRFSGRQFSNSRSEMNVSTLELGDSALYLCASSPPGVPYEQYFGPGTRLTVT.